One and the same sample provided the 28 T cell receptor beta chains below, sequenced in a study of T cell responses to AZD1222 COVID-19 vaccine. TCRdb's copy holds only in-frame clones and misses some; the assay was immunoSEQ multiplex PCR. The sample records roughly 140,000 clones, approximately 90% being singletons. The source material was peripheral blood, sampled 28 days after the second AZD1222 dose. All receptors derive from an adult who received the AZD1222 COVID-19 vaccine.

The V call is TRBV24-1, the J call TRBJ2-5; D gene uncertain. CDR3 length: 13 residues. Germline V lookup: CDR1 KGHDR, CDR2 SFDVKD. V lost 1 base, J lost 3 bases, and 5 bases lay in between. CDR3 nucleotides: TGTGCCACCAGTGATTTCCCAAAAGAGACCCAGTACTTC. Protein: CATSDFPKETQYF.

This clone has a single count. The rearrangement joins TRBV3-1 (or the pseudogene TRBV3-2) to TRBJ2-7, with 9 bases lining up with TRBD2. This CDR3 comprises 15 residues. V gave up 4 bases and J gave up 2 bases; unmatched junction bases: 6. CDR1 and CDR2 from the germline V gene are LGHDT and YNNKEL (reference sequence). The CDR3 here is CASSPLAGSAYEQYF. In DNA form, the CDR3 reads TGTGCCAGCAGCCCCCTAGCGGGATCTGCCTACGAGCAGTACTTC.

The chain recombines TRBV4-2 with TRBJ2-3, with 11 positions matching TRBD2. CDR1 and CDR2 from the germline V gene are LGHNA and YNFKEQ. V shed 0 bases and J 4 bases; nucleotides not matched to a gene: 0. This CDR3 is built from 15 residues. The CDR3 coding sequence is TGTGCCAGCAGCCAAGATAGCGGGGGGGCAGATACGCAGTATTTT. It translates to CASSQDSGGADTQYF.

V gene TRBV28 combines with J gene TRBJ1-2, with D unresolved. In germline, CDR1 is MDHEN, CDR2 SYDVKM. The CDR3 consists of 13 residues. V lost 6 bases, J lost 2 bases, and 10 bases lay in between. CDR3 coding DNA: TGTGCCAGCAGGAGAGTTCTCAACTATGGCTACACCTTC. As protein: CASRRVLNYGYTF.

This clone occurred a few times. This chain joins TRBV5-8 and TRBJ1-1; no firm D call. This CDR3 spans 12 amino acids. Germline V gives CDR1 SGHTS, CDR2 YDEGEE. Trimming removed 3 bases from V and 8 bases from J, with 11 bases in between. CDR3 protein: CASSSGRAEAFF. CDR3 nucleotides: TGTGCCAGCAGCTCCGGAAGGGCGGAAGCTTTCTTT.

This rearrangement joins TRBV7-9 to TRBJ2-1, with TRBD2 matching 8 bases. The CDR3 has 16 residues. From germline, CDR1 is SEHNR and CDR2 FQNEAQ (reference sequence). The junction had 14 bases not matched to a gene; V was cut back by 5 bases and J by 8 bases. CDR3 protein: CASSTPPSGSVYEQFF. As DNA, the CDR3 is TGTGCCAGCAGCACCCCCCCCAGCGGGAGTGTATATGAGCAGTTCTTC.

This clone was counted only a few times. V gene TRBV6-4 combines with J gene TRBJ2-2; 7 nucleotides align to TRBD2. CDR3 length: 14 residues. Trimming cost V 3 bases and J 5 bases; bases outside gene matches: 3. Germline CDR1 MRHNA, CDR2 SNTAGT. This CDR3 is CASSERLATGELFF. The CDR3 DNA reads as TGTGCCAGCAGTGAGAGACTAGCTACCGGGGAGCTGTTTTTT.

J is TRBJ2-7 and V is TRBV3-1 (or the pseudogene TRBV3-2); possibly TRBD1 for D (6 bases). The length of the CDR3 is 14 residues. The ends were cut back, 0 bases at V and 11 bases at J, with 17 bases in the middle. Per the germline V gene, CDR1 is LGHDT and CDR2 is YNNKEL (reference sequence). The CDR3 protein is CASSQDHPNRVEYF. DNA for the CDR3: TGTGCCAGCAGCCAAGATCATCCTAACAGGGTAGAGTACTTC.

J is TRBJ2-1 and V is TRBV30; D unresolved. CDR1 GTSNPN and CDR2 SVGIG come from the germline V gene (reference sequence). With 3 bases removed from V and 8 bases from J, the gap between germline ends came to 8 bases. The CDR3 runs to 11 residues. The DNA of the CDR3 is TGTGCCTGGAGCGATAGGTATGAGCAGTTCTTC. Translating gives CAWSDRYEQFF.

This chain links TRBV5-1 with TRBJ2-2, with 7 bases lining up with TRBD1. J lost 4 bases, V lost 4 bases, and 10 bases had no gene match. CDR3 length equals 16 residues. Germline V gives CDR1 SGHRS, CDR2 YFSETQ. The CDR3 DNA is TGCGCCAGCAGCACCCGTACGGGACAGACCACCGGGGAGCTGTTTTTT. This translates into CASSTRTGQTTGELFF.

This clone came up once. The chain combines TRBV5-5 with TRBJ1-2, with D possibly being TRBD1 (5 bases). This CDR3 region has 15 residues. Between the trimmed V and J ends, which lost 2 bases and 6 bases, there was a span of 17 bases. Germline V gene lookup returns CDR1 SGHKS and CDR2 YYEKEE (reference sequence). CDR3 coding DNA: TGTGCCAGCAGCTTTACCGGGACCCATACCGATGGCTACACCTTC. It yields the protein CASSFTGTHTDGYTF.

This clone was seen more than once but under ten times. The rearrangement joins TRBV6-4 to TRBJ1-5; D ambiguous. This CDR3 has 14 residues. The V end was cut by 6 bases, the J end by 11 bases, with 20 bases between. CDR1 is MRHNA and CDR2 is SNTAGT in the germline V gene. This CDR3 is CASSDHPPLSAQHF. The CDR3 region has the DNA TGTGCCAGCAGCGACCATCCCCCTCTATCAGCCCAGCATTTT.

The CDR3 protein is CASRAGPRTDKLFF. In nucleotides, the CDR3 is TGTGCCAGCAGAGCCGGGCCCCGGACTGATAAACTGTTTTTT. The rearrangement links TRBV28 to TRBJ1-4; D uncertain. The CDR3 is 14 residues long. V dropped 6 bases and J dropped 11 bases, with 19 bases sitting between them. Germline V gives CDR1 MDHEN, CDR2 SYDVKM.

For the CDR3, the DNA is TGTGCCAGCAGCCCGACTGGGCGCTATAGCGGGAGAGGCGATGAGCAGTTCTTC. This translates into CASSPTGRYSGRGDEQFF. J is TRBJ2-1 and V is TRBV3-1 (or the pseudogene TRBV3-2), with TRBD2 matching 9 bases. The J segment lost 8 bases and the V segment lost 4 bases, leaving 18 bases of the junction unmatched. Germline CDR1 LGHDT, CDR2 YNNKEL (reference sequence). This CDR3 has 18 amino acids.

The chain employs TRBV7-2 and TRBJ2-5; D remains ambiguous. The CDR3 is 15 amino acids. V lost 5 bases, J lost 0 bases, and 13 bases lay in between. Germline loops: CDR1 SGHTA, CDR2 FQGNSA. In DNA, the CDR3 is TGTGCCAGCAGCCTAGACGTGGGATACCAAGAGACCCAGTACTTC. Amino acids: CASSLDVGYQETQYF.

The V call is TRBV5-4, the J call TRBJ2-1, with a possible D match to TRBD1 (6 bases). Germline CDR1 is SGHNT and CDR2 is YYREEE (reference sequence). This CDR3 contains 17 residues. The V end was cut by 4 bases, the J end by 3 bases, with 20 bases between. CDR3 coding DNA: TGTGCCAGCAGCCAAGTACTGGGGACATGGGGCTACAATGAGCAGTTCTTC. It is translated as CASSQVLGTWGYNEQFF.

The CDR3 loop is CATSRAGKNTEAFF. CDR3 sequence (DNA): TGTGCCACCAGCAGAGCAGGGAAAAACACTGAAGCTTTCTTT. The chain links TRBV15 to TRBJ1-1; D possibly corresponds to TRBD1 (5 bases). Trimming left V 1 base short and J 2 bases short, with 8 bases between. The CDR3 contains 14 residues. The germline gives CDR1 LNHNV, CDR2 YYDKDF (reference sequence).

Concerning this clone itself: At the DNA level, this CDR3 is encoded by other sequences in the same sample as well. The V call is TRBV7-9, the J call TRBJ2-3, with TRBD2 matching 10 bases. The CDR3 spans 15 residues. The V gene end was trimmed by 5 bases and the J gene end by 0 bases; junction bases not matched to a gene: 2. Germline lookup yields CDR1 SEHNR and CDR2 FQNEAQ (reference sequence). CDR3 sequence: CASSLTSGSTDTQYF. DNA for the CDR3: TGTGCCAGCAGCCTGACTAGCGGGAGCACAGATACGCAGTATTTT.

CDR3 amino acids: CASSPTLGFNEQFF. The DNA of the CDR3 is TGTGCCAGCAGTCCAACCTTGGGTTTCAATGAGCAGTTCTTC. The V and J genes are TRBV28 and TRBJ2-1; D ambiguous. This CDR3 comprises 14 residues. V was clipped by 5 bases and J by 6 bases, with 14 bases between them. Germline assignment: CDR1 MDHEN and CDR2 SYDVKM.

This chain links TRBV30 with TRBJ2-7, with 9 bases lining up with TRBD1. Trimming at V came to 0 bases and at J to 7 bases, leaving 16 bases not matched to a gene. Germline V gene lookup returns CDR1 GTSNPN and CDR2 SVGIG (reference sequence). The CDR3 covers 17 residues. The CDR3 region has the DNA TGTGCCTGGAGTGTTGGATCAATCGGGACAGGGATAGGGGAGCAGTACTTC. It codes for CAWSVGSIGTGIGEQYF.

This clone was recorded only once. The genes are TRBV4-1 and TRBJ1-5, with TRBD1 identical over 9 bases. Unmatched junction bases numbered 11, after V lost 1 base and J lost 7 bases. The CDR3 spans 17 residues. The germline V gene has CDR1 MGHRA and CDR2 YSYEKL. CDR3 DNA: TGCGCCAGCAGCCAAGTCTTGGGACAGGGACTTGGCCAGCCCCAGCATTTT. This encodes CASSQVLGQGLGQPQHF.

The genes are TRBV19 and TRBJ2-7, with 8 bases aligning to TRBD2. The V gene end was trimmed by 4 bases and the J gene end by 3 bases; junction bases not matched to a gene: 8. From germline, CDR1 is LNHDA and CDR2 SQIVND (reference sequence). The CDR3 is made up of 15 amino acids. The CDR3 sequence: CASSTERGKYYEQYF. In DNA form, the CDR3 reads TGTGCCAGTAGTACCGAGCGGGGGAAGTACTACGAGCAGTACTTC.

The chain employs TRBV28 and TRBJ2-7; 7 bases map to TRBD2. This CDR3 comprises 15 residues. Germline values: CDR1 MDHEN, CDR2 SYDVKM. V shed 2 bases, J shed 7 bases, and the junction held 11 bases outside the gene matches. For the CDR3, the DNA is TGTGCCAGCAGTTTAGGCGGGAGCCGGTCTGGGGAGCAGTACTTC. Its translation: CASSLGGSRSGEQYF.

V and J are TRBV13 and TRBJ2-7, with D perhaps assigned TRBD1 or TRBD2 (5 bases each). V was clipped by 9 bases and J by 5 bases, with 17 bases between them. CDR1 PRHDT and CDR2 FYEKMQ come from the germline V gene (reference sequence). CDR3 length equals 13 residues. CDR3 residues: CASTNGTRDEQYF. In nucleotides, the CDR3 is TGTGCCAGTACAAACGGGACGCGGGACGAGCAGTACTTC.

V and J are TRBV9 and TRBJ1-4; D ambiguous. The germline gives CDR1 SGDLS, CDR2 YYNGEE. The V end lost 0 bases, the J end lost 8 bases, and 8 bases lay between the germline ends. The CDR3 consists of 13 residues. For the CDR3, the DNA is TGTGCCAGCAGCGTAGGGGTGCGGGAAAAACTGTTTTTT. Residues: CASSVGVREKLFF.

The rearrangement links TRBV14 to TRBJ2-7; no firm D call. CDR1 SGHDN and CDR2 FVKESK come from the germline V gene. There are 17 residues in the CDR3. Trimming pared 1 base from V and 10 bases from J, leaving 26 bases between. CDR3 coding DNA: TGTGCCAGCAGCCAAGGGGGTAGAACGGTCCCTTCGTTGAGACAGTACTTC. Its translation: CASSQGGRTVPSLRQYF. The entire variable domain, with the rest obtained from reference TRBV14 and TRBJ2-7, is as follows: EAGVTQFPSHSVIEKGQTVTLRCDPISGHDNLYWYRRVMGKEIKFLLHFVKESKQDESGMPNNRFLAERTGGTYSTLKVQPAELEDSGVYFCASSQGGRTVPSLRQYFGPGTRLTVT.

The table lists this clone with a few counts. Other DNA sequences of this sample code for an identical CDR3. The rearrangement uses TRBV24-1 and TRBJ2-1, with 12 bases matching TRBD2. CDR3 size: 15 residues. The V and J ends lost 3 bases and 7 bases, in that order; junction bases with no gene match: 3. Germline CDR1 and CDR2: KGHDR and SFDVKD. The CDR3 region is CATSDTSGRRNEQFF. The CDR3 DNA sequence: TGTGCCACCAGTGATACTAGCGGGAGGAGGAATGAGCAGTTCTTC.

V and J are TRBV29-1 and TRBJ2-7; D is possibly TRBD1 (5 bases). V lost 3 bases and J lost 2, with 11 bases in between. Germline CDR1 SQVTM, CDR2 ANQGSEA. The CDR3 length is 13 residues. This CDR3 reads CSVELQETYEQYF. DNA for the CDR3: TGCAGCGTTGAGTTACAGGAAACCTACGAGCAGTACTTC.